Listed below are T cell receptor beta chains from one sample, sequenced in a study of blood T cell repertoires in COVID-19. Assay: immunoSEQ multiplex PCR; the TCRdb copy retains only in-frame clones and omits some. This sample has about 340,000 clones, with more than 85% found just once. Sequencing was performed on PBMCs or T cells enriched from blood (not recorded which). The source of these receptors is a woman aged 25 to 39 who had recovered from COVID-19. Both conserved end residues are part of each CDR3. The order of the fields is CDR3 DNA, CDR3 protein, J gene, V gene, D gene, clone size. D genes are given only for firm matches. Clone size is given for some rows only: seen once, a few or many times, or a class if the clone is expanded.

CDR3nt: TGTGCCAGCAGTTTATCGATTCCACTGTACCAAGAGACCCAGTACTTC; CDR3aa: CASSLSIPLYQETQYF; j_gene: TRBJ2-5; v_gene: TRBV27; d_gene: -; abundance: -
CDR3nt: TGTGCCAGCAGTGACTCAGGGGTGGATGAGCAGTTCTTC; CDR3aa: CASSDSGVDEQFF; j_gene: TRBJ2-1; v_gene: TRBV6-5; d_gene: -; abundance: -
CDR3nt: TGTGCCAGCAGCTTGGATTCGGGACTAAGCACAGATACGCAGTATTTT; CDR3aa: CASSLDSGLSTDTQYF; j_gene: TRBJ2-3; v_gene: TRBV5-8; d_gene: TRBD2; abundance: -
CDR3nt: TGTGCCAGCAGCTTCTCCCTCAGGGCCCGGGAGCTGTTTTTT; CDR3aa: CASSFSLRARELFF; j_gene: TRBJ2-2; v_gene: TRBV13; d_gene: -; abundance: -
CDR3nt: TGTGCCAGCAGCCACTCCAACGAAGACAGGGGCTATGGCTACACCTTC; CDR3aa: CASSHSNEDRGYGYTF; j_gene: TRBJ1-2; v_gene: TRBV7-9; d_gene: TRBD1; abundance: -
CDR3nt: TGTGCCAGCAGCCCTCGGCTGAGGGATACGCAGTATTTT; CDR3aa: CASSPRLRDTQYF; j_gene: TRBJ2-3; v_gene: TRBV14; d_gene: -; abundance: -
CDR3nt: TGTGCCACCAGTGATTTTGGGACTTCCAACGGGTACAATGAGCAGTTCTTC; CDR3aa: CATSDFGTSNGYNEQFF; j_gene: TRBJ2-1; v_gene: TRBV24-1; d_gene: -; abundance: once
CDR3nt: TGTGCCAGCAGCCTGGGACTAGCGGAGCTAACAGATACGCAGTATTTT; CDR3aa: CASSLGLAELTDTQYF; j_gene: TRBJ2-3; v_gene: TRBV3-1/TRBV3-2; d_gene: TRBD2; abundance: once
CDR3nt: TGTGCCAGCAGCCCCGACAGGGGTAAATATCAATATAATTCACCCCTCCACTTT; CDR3aa: CASSPDRGKYQYNSPLHF; j_gene: TRBJ1-6; v_gene: TRBV28; d_gene: TRBD1; abundance: -
CDR3nt: TGTGCCAGCAGCGTACGAAATAGCGGGGTTTACAATGAGCAGTTCTTC; CDR3aa: CASSVRNSGVYNEQFF; j_gene: TRBJ2-1; v_gene: TRBV11-3; d_gene: TRBD2; abundance: -
CDR3nt: TGTGCCAGCTCACCAAGACCATTACCAATGGGACAGTCGATACTTAATTCACCCCTCCACTTT; CDR3aa: CASSPRPLPMGQSILNSPLHF; j_gene: TRBJ1-6; v_gene: TRBV18; d_gene: TRBD1; abundance: -
CDR3nt: TGTGCCAGCAGCTTGGCCGGGAACTATGGCTACACCTTC; CDR3aa: CASSLAGNYGYTF; j_gene: TRBJ1-2; v_gene: TRBV5-4; d_gene: -; abundance: -
CDR3nt: TGTGCCAGCAGTGTCCGACAGTGGGAGACCCAGTACTTC; CDR3aa: CASSVRQWETQYF; j_gene: TRBJ2-5; v_gene: TRBV27; d_gene: -; abundance: -
CDR3nt: TGTGCCAGCAAGCCGGGACAGAAATACTCCTACGAGCAGTACTTC; CDR3aa: CASKPGQKYSYEQYF; j_gene: TRBJ2-7; v_gene: TRBV7-2; d_gene: TRBD1; abundance: -
CDR3nt: TGTGCCGTAAACAGGGGTAGGTACACAGATACGCAGTATTTT; CDR3aa: CAVNRGRYTDTQYF; j_gene: TRBJ2-3; v_gene: TRBV24-1; d_gene: TRBD1; abundance: once
CDR3nt: TGTGCCAGCAGCCTAGCCGGAGTTGGGGATACGCAGTATTTT; CDR3aa: CASSLAGVGDTQYF; j_gene: TRBJ2-3; v_gene: TRBV6-5; d_gene: -; abundance: once
CDR3nt: TGTGCCAGCAGCTTAACTGGGGACAGCCTGAACGAGCAGTACTTC; CDR3aa: CASSLTGDSLNEQYF; j_gene: TRBJ2-7; v_gene: TRBV7-3; d_gene: TRBD1; abundance: -
CDR3nt: TGCGCCAGCAGCTTACAGGGTAACGAGCAGTACTTC; CDR3aa: CASSLQGNEQYF; j_gene: TRBJ2-7; v_gene: TRBV5-1; d_gene: -; abundance: -
CDR3nt: TGTGCCAGCAGTCTGACAGGACCGTATGGCTACACCTTC; CDR3aa: CASSLTGPYGYTF; j_gene: TRBJ1-2; v_gene: TRBV28; d_gene: -; abundance: -
CDR3nt: TGTGCCAGCAGTAAAGGGACAGACCCTAATGAAAAACTGTTTTTT; CDR3aa: CASSKGTDPNEKLFF; j_gene: TRBJ1-4; v_gene: TRBV7-9; d_gene: TRBD1; abundance: -
CDR3nt: TGCGCCAGCAGCCAAGTTGAAGGAGCGGGAGCCCCGACAGATACGCAGTATTTT; CDR3aa: CASSQVEGAGAPTDTQYF; j_gene: TRBJ2-3; v_gene: TRBV4-1; d_gene: TRBD2; abundance: -
CDR3nt: TGTGCCAGCTCCCCTAGACAGGGAGAGGGGGACGAGCAGTACTTC; CDR3aa: CASSPRQGEGDEQYF; j_gene: TRBJ2-7; v_gene: TRBV18; d_gene: TRBD1; abundance: once
CDR3nt: TGTGCCTGGAGTGTAGCCCACTCCTACGAGCAGTACTTC; CDR3aa: CAWSVAHSYEQYF; j_gene: TRBJ2-7; v_gene: TRBV30; d_gene: -; abundance: -
CDR3nt: TGTGCCAGCAGCTCAGACAGGAGGAACACTGAAGCTTTCTTT; CDR3aa: CASSSDRRNTEAFF; j_gene: TRBJ1-1; v_gene: TRBV6-5; d_gene: -; abundance: -
CDR3nt: TGTGCCAGCAGTTTCCAGCGGGGGGGGAATGAGCAGTTCTTC; CDR3aa: CASSFQRGGNEQFF; j_gene: TRBJ2-1; v_gene: TRBV28; d_gene: TRBD2; abundance: -
CDR3nt: TGTGCCAGCAGCCCAGCGGGGGGGAATGAGCAGTTCTTC; CDR3aa: CASSPAGGNEQFF; j_gene: TRBJ2-1; v_gene: TRBV7-3; d_gene: TRBD2; abundance: -
CDR3nt: TGCAGCGTTGTTGATGACAGGTACTACGAGCAGTACTTC; CDR3aa: CSVVDDRYYEQYF; j_gene: TRBJ2-7; v_gene: TRBV29-1; d_gene: -; abundance: -
CDR3nt: TGCGCCAGCAGCCAAGGTCTTGCCAGGGGGTTCAATCAGCCCCAGCATTTT; CDR3aa: CASSQGLARGFNQPQHF; j_gene: TRBJ1-5; v_gene: TRBV4-1; d_gene: TRBD1; abundance: -
CDR3nt: TGTGCCAGCAGTTCCGTGTTACTAGCCAAAAACATTCAGTACTTC; CDR3aa: CASSSVLLAKNIQYF; j_gene: TRBJ2-4; v_gene: TRBV28; d_gene: -; abundance: -
CDR3nt: TGTGCCAGCAGTTATTATGGGCGTCAGCCCCAGCATTTT; CDR3aa: CASSYYGRQPQHF; j_gene: TRBJ1-5; v_gene: TRBV28; d_gene: -; abundance: -
CDR3nt: TGTGCCAGCAAAACCCCCAGGGAGGTGTGTGGCTACACCTTC; CDR3aa: CASKTPREVCGYTF; j_gene: TRBJ1-2; v_gene: TRBV27; d_gene: -; abundance: -
CDR3nt: TGTGCCAGTAGCGCCGACAGGTCTCAGCCCCAGCATTTT; CDR3aa: CASSADRSQPQHF; j_gene: TRBJ1-5; v_gene: TRBV19; d_gene: -; abundance: once
CDR3nt: TGTGCCAGCAGCTTTCCTCCGGGACAGAGAACACCCGGGGAGCTGTTTTTT; CDR3aa: CASSFPPGQRTPGELFF; j_gene: TRBJ2-2; v_gene: TRBV7-9; d_gene: TRBD1; abundance: -
CDR3nt: TGTGCCAGCCACCCCTGGGGGCAGGGGAACACCGGGGAGCTGTTTTTT; CDR3aa: CASHPWGQGNTGELFF; j_gene: TRBJ2-2; v_gene: TRBV28; d_gene: -; abundance: -
CDR3nt: TGTGCCAGCTCACCGTCCGACAGGGTAAACACTGAAGCTTTCTTT; CDR3aa: CASSPSDRVNTEAFF; j_gene: TRBJ1-1; v_gene: TRBV18; d_gene: TRBD1; abundance: few
CDR3nt: TGTGCCAGCAGCGCCACTAGCGGGGGACAAGAGACCCAGTACTTC; CDR3aa: CASSATSGGQETQYF; j_gene: TRBJ2-5; v_gene: TRBV9; d_gene: TRBD2; abundance: -
CDR3nt: TGTGCCAGCCAGGGACAGATGAACACTGAAGCTTTCTTT; CDR3aa: CASQGQMNTEAFF; j_gene: TRBJ1-1; v_gene: TRBV6-5; d_gene: TRBD1; abundance: -
CDR3nt: TGTGCCAGCAGCCCGGGAAACACCGGGGAGCTGTTTTTT; CDR3aa: CASSPGNTGELFF; j_gene: TRBJ2-2; v_gene: TRBV7-2; d_gene: -; abundance: few
CDR3nt: TGTGCCAGCTCACCACCCCCAGGGGTTCGGGACAGCTCCAACTCTGGGGCCAACGTCCTGACTTTC; CDR3aa: CASSPPPGVRDSSNSGANVLTF; j_gene: TRBJ2-6; v_gene: TRBV18; d_gene: TRBD1; abundance: -
CDR3nt: TGTGCCACCCAGGACAGCACTAATGAAAAACTGTTTTTT; CDR3aa: CATQDSTNEKLFF; j_gene: TRBJ1-4; v_gene: TRBV10-3; d_gene: -; abundance: -
CDR3nt: TGTGCCAGCAGTTACTCGTCAGGGCAGGGTGGCTACACCTTC; CDR3aa: CASSYSSGQGGYTF; j_gene: TRBJ1-2; v_gene: TRBV6-2/TRBV6-3; d_gene: -; abundance: -
CDR3nt: TGTGCCACCGCCCGGACAGGGGGGAACTACGAGCAGTACTTC; CDR3aa: CATARTGGNYEQYF; j_gene: TRBJ2-7; v_gene: TRBV15; d_gene: TRBD1; abundance: -
CDR3nt: TGTGCCAGCAGAAGCGGACAGGCCTCCAATCAGCCCCAGCATTTT; CDR3aa: CASRSGQASNQPQHF; j_gene: TRBJ1-5; v_gene: TRBV27; d_gene: TRBD1; abundance: -
CDR3nt: TGTGCCATCAGCCCACAGGCGGGGACCTACGAGCAGTACTTC; CDR3aa: CAISPQAGTYEQYF; j_gene: TRBJ2-7; v_gene: TRBV10-3; d_gene: -; abundance: once
CDR3nt: TGTGCCAGCAGTGACAGGGGGTACACTAATGAAAAACTGTTTTTT; CDR3aa: CASSDRGYTNEKLFF; j_gene: TRBJ1-4; v_gene: TRBV28; d_gene: TRBD1; abundance: -
CDR3nt: TGCAGTGCTGACAGGGGCACTGAAGCTTTCTTT; CDR3aa: CSADRGTEAFF; j_gene: TRBJ1-1; v_gene: TRBV20-1; d_gene: TRBD1; abundance: -
CDR3nt: TGTGCCTGGAACAGGGATATTGACTACGAGCAGTACTTC; CDR3aa: CAWNRDIDYEQYF; j_gene: TRBJ2-7; v_gene: TRBV30; d_gene: -; abundance: -
CDR3nt: TGTGCCAGCAGCACCCGACAGGGGCCGAGGACTGAAGCTTTCTTT; CDR3aa: CASSTRQGPRTEAFF; j_gene: TRBJ1-1; v_gene: TRBV11-3; d_gene: TRBD1; abundance: -
CDR3nt: TGTGCCAGCAGCCAAGCAGGGCGGGAGGACCATTTC; CDR3aa: CASSQAGREDHF; j_gene: TRBJ2-7; v_gene: TRBV3-1/TRBV3-2; d_gene: TRBD2; abundance: -
CDR3nt: TGTGCCAGCAGCGCAGGGGGGAACACTGAAGCTTTCTTT; CDR3aa: CASSAGGNTEAFF; j_gene: TRBJ1-1; v_gene: TRBV5-4; d_gene: TRBD1; abundance: -
CDR3nt: TGTGCCAGCAGTGAATGGGAGGGCGGCTACACCTTC; CDR3aa: CASSEWEGGYTF; j_gene: TRBJ1-2; v_gene: TRBV2; d_gene: -; abundance: -
CDR3nt: TGTGCCAGCAGCGAGAGGGTGACTGAAGCTTTCTTT; CDR3aa: CASSERVTEAFF; j_gene: TRBJ1-1; v_gene: TRBV7-9; d_gene: -; abundance: -